One sample yielded the 30 T cell receptor beta chains listed below, sequenced in a study of CD8 T cells in ankylosing spondylitis. These TCRs' antigens remain unknown. The study, taken as a whole, reports: It appeared that ankylosing spondylitis blood was characterized by a TCR beta motif of about 8 highly homologous variants.

TCRdb reprocessed the 5' RACE reads via MiXCR and lists one record per CDR3 protein. The table lists roughly 440,000 distinct CDR3 sequences, about 15% of them singletons. Input material: blood, either unsorted or a sorted T cell fraction (not recorded which). These receptors were obtained from a male donor with ankylosing spondylitis.

This clonotype has more than one count but fewer than ten. The rearrangement links TRBV7-3 to TRBJ1-1; 8 positions match TRBD1. Looked up from germline, CDR1 is SGHTA and CDR2 is FQGTGA. Germline trimming cut 2 bases from V and 11 bases from J; bases unmatched to any gene: 4. The CDR3 extends over 12 amino acids. In DNA, the CDR3 is TGTGCCAGCAGCTTAGGACAGGGCTCGGCTTTCTTT. Protein sequence: CASSLGQGSAFF.

Points on this clonotype: A much larger clonotype is one base distant, so this may be a read error. The V call is TRBV12-3 or TRBV12-4, the J call TRBJ1-1; TRBD1 matches 8 bases. This CDR3 is built from 12 residues. The CDR3 DNA reads as TGTGCCAGCACCAGGACAGGGTTTGAAGCTCTCTTT. The encoded protein is CASTRTGFEALF.

This clonotype was recorded many times. The chain links TRBV7-2 to TRBJ1-1, with D perhaps matching TRBD1 (5 bases). Trimming pared 5 bases from V and 0 bases from J, leaving 13 bases between. Germline V CDR1 and CDR2: SGHTA, FQGNSA. The CDR3 spans 15 residues. CDR3 bases: TGTGCCAGCAGCCGGGGGGTCGGGGTGAACACTGAAGCTTTCTTT. It encodes CASSRGVGVNTEAFF.

The chain joins TRBV24-1 to TRBJ2-1; 8 nucleotides line up with TRBD2. Germline CDR1 KGHDR, CDR2 SFDVKD. This CDR3 contains 16 residues. Trimming at V came to 2 bases and at J to 9 bases, leaving 11 bases not matched to a gene. The CDR3 DNA follows: TGTGCCACCAGTGATTCCTCAGCGGGGGTCGAGGGTGAGCAGTTCTTC. Encoded protein: CATSDSSAGVEGEQFF.

V is TRBV7-2 and J is TRBJ1-6; a weak D match, TRBD1 (6 bases). This CDR3 is 16 amino acids long. Germline CDR1 SGHTA, CDR2 FQGNSA. V lost 4 bases and J 7 bases, leaving 17 bases between the germline ends. The CDR3 coding sequence is TGTGCCAGCAGCTCCCATCGGGGGCGCCTAAATTCACCCCTCCACTTT. It is translated as CASSSHRGRLNSPLHF.

The table lists this clonotype with a few counts. This sequence joins TRBV6-5 and TRBJ2-1; possibly TRBD1 or TRBD2 for D (5 bases each). CDR3 size: 13 residues. The V and J ends lost 4 bases and 4 bases respectively, with 8 bases between them. The germline V gene has CDR1 MNHEY and CDR2 SVGAGI. CDR3 region: CASSWGMYNEQFF. The DNA for the CDR3 is TGTGCCAGCAGTTGGGGGATGTACAATGAGCAGTTCTTC.

This clonotype was detected only a few times. The chain recombines TRBV7-9 with TRBJ2-1, with a tentative D call TRBD1 (5 bases). CDR1 and CDR2 (germline): SEHNR, FQNEAQ (reference sequence). Deletions cut 7 bases from V and 2 bases from J, with 12 bases between. The CDR3 sequence is 14 residues long. This chain's CDR3 is CASTWQGAYNEQFF. In nucleotides, the CDR3 is TGTGCCAGCACGTGGCAGGGCGCCTACAATGAGCAGTTCTTC.

This clonotype was counted a few times. This rearrangement joins TRBV5-1 to TRBJ2-7; 8 bases map to TRBD2. Germline V CDR1 and CDR2: SGHRS, YFSETQ. The CDR3 runs to 16 residues. V lost 3 bases, J lost 1 base, and 9 bases stayed unmatched. CDR3 sequence: CASSSSGGAGSYEQYF. DNA of the CDR3: TGCGCCAGCAGCTCGTCGGGGGGGGCTGGGTCCTACGAGCAGTACTTC.

This clonotype was counted only a few times. This sequence joins TRBV28 and TRBJ2-3; TRBD2 aligns across 11 bases. The trim removed 5 bases at V and 2 bases at J, leaving 3 bases unmatched. The CDR3 contains 15 residues. The germline V gene encodes CDR1 MDHEN and CDR2 SYDVKM. The CDR3 here is CASSQLAGVTDTQYF. DNA for the CDR3: TGTGCCAGCAGTCAACTAGCGGGGGTCACAGATACGCAGTATTTT.

This rearrangement joins TRBV27 to TRBJ2-1, with no clear D. V was shortened by 5 bases and J by 9 bases, with 8 bases between the two germline ends. Germline CDR1 reads MNHEY; CDR2 reads SMNVEV (reference sequence). The length of the CDR3 is 11 residues. CDR3 sequence reads: CASSIRGEQFF. The DNA of the CDR3 is TGTGCCAGCAGTATTAGAGGTGAGCAGTTCTTC.

This clonotype was detected a few times. V gene TRBV4-2 combines with J gene TRBJ2-1, with TRBD2 as a possible D gene (7 bases). Per germline, CDR1 LGHNA and CDR2 YNFKEQ. This CDR3 contains 17 residues. V lost 4 bases to trimming and J lost 5 bases, with 21 bases between them. CDR3 bases: TGTGCCAGCAGCCTCCCCGAGGGGGGGGGGCCAGACAATGAGCAGTTCTTC. Its protein product is CASSLPEGGGPDNEQFF.

The CDR3 sequence is CASSPTSPGTSMTGELFF. Here the CDR3 DNA reads TGTGCCAGCAGTCCAACATCCCCCGGGACTAGCATGACCGGGGAGCTGTTTTTT. The chain combines TRBV27 with TRBJ2-2; 9 bases agree with TRBD2. The CDR3 covers 18 residues. V dropped 5 bases and J dropped 5; count of bases not matched to a gene: 15. Germline V CDR1 and CDR2: MNHEY, SMNVEV (reference sequence).

This clonotype was observed a handful of times. The chain recombines TRBV6-1 with TRBJ2-1, with a tentative D call TRBD2 (8 bases). V gave up 7 bases and J gave up 0 bases, with 16 bases separating them. CDR1 is MNHNS and CDR2 is SASEGT in the germline V gene. This CDR3 comprises 16 residues. DNA of the CDR3: TGTGCCAGCACCCGGGAGGGACAGAGCTCCTACAATGAGCAGTTCTTC. This gives the protein CASTREGQSSYNEQFF.

The chain recombines TRBV7-8 with TRBJ2-3; 11 nucleotides align to TRBD1. The CDR3 runs 15 residues. CDR1 SGHVS and CDR2 FQNEAQ come from the germline V gene. The V gene end was trimmed by 4 bases and the J gene end by 4 bases; junction bases not matched to a gene: 4. The CDR3 DNA reads as TGTGCCAGCAGCTCGAGGACAGGGGGCTCAGATACGCAGTATTTT. This codes for CASSSRTGGSDTQYF. The whole variable domain, filled in from reference TRBV7-8 and TRBJ2-3, reads GAGVSQSPRYKVAKRGQDVALRCDPISGHVSLFWYQQALGQGPEFLTYFQNEAQLDKSGLPSDRFFAERPEGSVSTLKIQRTQQEDSAVYLCASSSRTGGSDTQYFGPGTRLTVL.

This chain joins TRBV7-8 and TRBJ1-1; D ambiguous. Germline CDR1 and CDR2: SGHVS and FQNEAQ. Trimming removed 5 bases from V and 0 bases from J, with 7 bases in between. The CDR3 consists of 13 residues. CDR3 nucleotide sequence: TGTGCCAGCAGCCCTAATCTGAACACTGAAGCTTTCTTT. Protein: CASSPNLNTEAFF.

This clonotype was seen once. CDR3 nucleotide sequence: TGTGCCAGCAGCGTCGGGGGGACCCGTGGGAATGAGCAGTTCTTC. It encodes CASSVGGTRGNEQFF. The chain employs TRBV9 and TRBJ2-1, with 7 bases matching TRBD2. In germline, CDR1 is SGDLS, CDR2 YYNGEE. This CDR3 spans 15 amino acids. The junction had 9 bases not matched to a gene; V was cut back by 2 bases and J by 7 bases.

This clonotype appeared a few times. This chain links TRBV15 with TRBJ1-5; D remains ambiguous. CDR1 is LNHNV and CDR2 is YYDKDF in the germline V gene (reference sequence). The length of the CDR3 is 15 residues. Trimming removed 3 bases from V and 4 bases from J, with 13 bases in between. CDR3: CATSRPPGKNQPQHF. Here the CDR3 DNA reads TGTGCCACCAGCAGGCCCCCGGGAAAGAATCAGCCCCAGCATTTT.

The rearrangement joins TRBV20-1 to TRBJ1-2; D unresolved. The CDR3 runs to 12 residues. Trimming left V 3 bases short and J 8 bases short, with 13 bases between. Germline CDR1 and CDR2: DFQATT and SNEGSKA (reference sequence). The CDR3 DNA follows: TGCAGTGCTAGTCTTGCGGGGAGAGGCTACACCTTC. Translated, it gives CSASLAGRGYTF.

The J gene is TRBJ2-7, the V gene TRBV20-1, with D maybe TRBD2 (5 bases). V was clipped by 1 base and J by 6 bases, with 16 bases between them. The germline CDR1 and CDR2 sequences are DFQATT and SNEGSKA (reference sequence). CDR3 length equals 14 residues. The DNA for the CDR3 is TGCAGTGCTAGAGGCGGGCACCCCGCCCTCGAGCAGTACTTC. Residues: CSARGGHPALEQYF.

The CDR3 is CASSPRDRGAANTEAFF. CDR3 bases: TGTGCCAGCAGCCCTCGGGACAGGGGAGCGGCGAACACTGAAGCTTTCTTT. The V and J genes are TRBV3-1 and TRBJ1-1, with 10 bases matching TRBD1. CDR3 length equals 17 residues. The junction had 9 bases not matched to a gene; V was cut back by 4 bases and J by 1 base. Germline V gene data show CDR1 as LGHDT and CDR2 as YNNKEL (reference sequence).

This clonotype has just one count. J is TRBJ2-2 and V is TRBV21-1; the D call of TRBD2 is as the table states it, not checked on the DNA. TRBV21-1 is recorded as a pseudogene. The CDR3 spans 18 residues. In nucleotides, the CDR3 is TGTGCCAGCGGACTAGCGGGGGAGAGGGCACTAGGTGGCGGGGAGCTGTTTTTT. Translation: CASGLAGERALGGGELFF.

This clonotype was seen many times. CDR3 nucleotides: TGTGCCAGCAGTTTCTCTACAGACACCGGGGAGCTGTTTTTT. The encoded protein is CASSFSTDTGELFF. This rearrangement joins TRBV27 to TRBJ2-2; D remains ambiguous. V lost 3 bases to trimming and J lost 3 bases, with 8 bases between them. This CDR3 is built from 14 residues. Germline V CDR1 and CDR2: MNHEY, SMNVEV (reference sequence).

This clonotype was seen only a few times. The chain combines TRBV6-1 with TRBJ2-2; D unclear. The CDR3 runs 14 residues. Trimming removed 5 bases at V and 7 bases at J, with 14 bases between. Germline loops: CDR1 MNHNS, CDR2 SASEGT. The CDR3 coding sequence is TGTGCCAGCAGTAGGGCGCAGTCAGGCGGGGAGCTGTTTTTT. This gives the protein CASSRAQSGGELFF.

The chain joins TRBV3-1 to TRBJ2-1; maybe TRBD2 (6 bases). The CDR3 spans 16 residues. Between the trimmed V and J ends, which lost 1 base and 5 bases, there was a span of 15 bases. The germline V gene encodes CDR1 LGHDT and CDR2 YNNKEL (reference sequence). CDR3: CASSQGGWRAHNEQFF. CDR3 DNA sequence: TGTGCCAGCAGCCAAGGGGGGTGGAGGGCGCACAATGAGCAGTTCTTC.

V and J are TRBV6-5 and TRBJ1-1; D is unresolved. V lost 1 base and J 2 bases, leaving 11 bases between the germline ends. The CDR3 extends over 15 amino acids. The germline V gene has CDR1 MNHEY and CDR2 SVGAGI. The CDR3, as DNA: TGTGCCAGCAGTTACTTTGGGCCAGTAAACACTGAAGCTTTCTTT. This sequence encodes CASSYFGPVNTEAFF.

This rearrangement joins TRBV14 to TRBJ2-2, with TRBD2 matching 13 bases. This CDR3 contains 17 residues. Germline V gene data show CDR1 as SGHDN and CDR2 as FVKESK. V lost 5 bases, J lost 2 bases, and 5 bases stayed unmatched. As DNA, the CDR3 is TGTGCCAGCAGCAACTGGACTAGCGGGAGAAACACCGGGGAGCTGTTTTTT. Protein sequence: CASSNWTSGRNTGELFF.

Only a few counts were recorded for this clonotype. At one end the junction does not follow the germline gene, possibly because of a read error. In DNA, the CDR3 is TGTGCCAGCAGCTTAACGAACGAGGGGGAAAGGCGGTTC. The encoded protein is CASSLTNEGERRF. The chain is built from TRBV7-3 and TRBJ1-2, with a tentative D call TRBD1 (6 bases). The germline CDR1 and CDR2 sequences are SGHTA and FQGTGA. The CDR3 is 13 amino acids.

The chain employs TRBV5-5 and TRBJ2-1; the match to TRBD1 covers 9 bases. Germline-derived CDR1 and CDR2 are SGHKS and YYEKEE (reference sequence). V gave up 1 base and J gave up 5 bases; unmatched junction bases: 7. The CDR3 length is 16 residues. In DNA form, the CDR3 reads TGTGCCAGCAGCTTGATCGGACAGGGGAGCCACAATGAGCAGTTCTTC. It translates to CASSLIGQGSHNEQFF.

This clonotype was detected only a few times. The rearrangement joins TRBV7-8 to TRBJ2-7; 12 bases align to TRBD2. This CDR3 has 19 residues. Germline V gene sequence: CDR1 SGHVS, CDR2 FQNEAQ. The trim removed 1 base at V and 0 bases at J, leaving 10 bases unmatched. The CDR3 loop reads CASSLVRLAGGPSSYEQYF. The CDR3 region has the DNA TGTGCCAGCAGCTTAGTCCGCCTAGCGGGGGGGCCAAGCTCCTACGAGCAGTACTTC. Looking up the rest from reference TRBV7-8 and TRBJ2-7 gives the full variable domain: GAGVSQSPRYKVAKRGQDVALRCDPISGHVSLFWYQQALGQGPEFLTYFQNEAQLDKSGLPSDRFFAERPEGSVSTLKIQRTQQEDSAVYLCASSLVRLAGGPSSYEQYFGPGTRLTVT.

The chain combines TRBV27 with TRBJ1-5; the D gene is possibly TRBD1 (5 bases). Deletions cut 5 bases from V and 0 bases from J, with 17 bases between. CDR1 and CDR2 (germline): MNHEY, SMNVEV (reference sequence). The CDR3 is 17 residues long. CDR3 protein: CASSPGQGRYSNQPQHF. The CDR3 nucleotides are TGTGCCAGCAGTCCCGGGCAGGGCAGGTATAGCAATCAGCCCCAGCATTTT.